This T cell receptor (beta chain) was recorded in a study of beta chain features in type 1 diabetes. This clone was found a few times. The same CDR3 can be traced to other DNA sequences in this sample. V shed 4 bases and J shed 0 bases, with 7 bases lying between them. Looked up from germline, CDR1 is SGHRS and CDR2 is YFSETQ. The length of the CDR3 is 14 residues. The study reverse transcribed the entire isolated RNA, so it sequenced expressed TCRB transcripts. Only in-frame clones appear in the TCRdb table, and some are missing; sequencing was by immunoSEQ multiplex PCR. Here the sample spans around 300,000 clones, roughly 8% being singletons.

Specimen: central memory CD4+ T cells from blood. The chain carries TRBV5-1 and TRBJ1-4; D is unclear. The source of this sequence is a woman between 18 and 29 years old in good health. The CDR3 reads CASSREATNEKLFF. The CDR3 DNA reads TGCGCCAGCAGCCGGGAGGCAACTAATGAAAAACTGTTTTTT.